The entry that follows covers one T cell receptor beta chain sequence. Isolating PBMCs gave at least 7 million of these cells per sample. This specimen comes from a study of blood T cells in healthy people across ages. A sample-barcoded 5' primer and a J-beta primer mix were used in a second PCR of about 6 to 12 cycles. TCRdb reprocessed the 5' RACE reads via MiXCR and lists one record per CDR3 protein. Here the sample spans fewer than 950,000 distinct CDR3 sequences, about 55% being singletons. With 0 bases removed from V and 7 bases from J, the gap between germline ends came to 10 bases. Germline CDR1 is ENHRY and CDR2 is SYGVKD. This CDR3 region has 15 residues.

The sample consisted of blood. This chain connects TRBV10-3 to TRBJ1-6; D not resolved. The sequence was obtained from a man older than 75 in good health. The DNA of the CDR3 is TGTGCCATCAGTGAGTCTCGCCGTTTGAATTCACCCCTCCACTTT. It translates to CAISESRRLNSPLHF.